The 4 T cell receptor beta chains in this list originate from one sample, sequenced in a study of blood T cells in healthy people across ages. PCR was performed a second time for roughly 7 to 12 cycles using a sample-barcoded 5' primer and a J-beta primer mix. TCRdb reprocessed the 5' RACE reads with MiXCR, giving one entry per CDR3 protein. The data show roughly 680,000 distinct CDR3 sequences, 45% to 50% seen once. The sequenced sample was blood. The receptors come from an older woman in good health.

V is TRBV28 and J is TRBJ2-7, with 8 positions matching TRBD2. This CDR3 contains 14 residues. Germline V CDR1 and CDR2: MDHEN, SYDVKM. The ends lost 5 bases at V and 1 base at J; junction bases unmatched: 4. This CDR3 reads CASSTGLVSYEQYF. CDR3 bases: TGTGCCAGCAGTACGGGACTAGTTTCCTACGAGCAGTACTTC. The full variable domain, completed using reference TRBV28 and TRBJ2-7, is DVKVTQSSRYLVKRTGEKVFLECVQDMDHENMFWYRQDPGLGLRLIYFSYDVKMKEKGDIPEGYSVSREKKERFSLILESASTNQTSMYLCASSTGLVSYEQYFGPGTRLTVT.

This clonotype was seen a few times. The chain recombines TRBV4-3 with TRBJ2-5, with a possible D match to TRBD1 (5 bases). The germline V and J ends were trimmed by 0 bases and 11 bases, with 16 bases remaining between them. The CDR3 loop spans 14 amino acids. Germline CDR1 and CDR2: LGHNA and YSLEER. CDR3 DNA: TGCGCCAGCAGCCAAGATCCGCAGGGAAGAGAGCAGTACTTC. Its translation: CASSQDPQGREQYF.

This clonotype was seen a handful of times. J is TRBJ2-3 and V is TRBV14, with TRBD1 as a possible D gene (6 bases). Germline V gene sequence: CDR1 SGHDN, CDR2 FVKESK. The CDR3 loop spans 16 amino acids. V was clipped by 0 bases and J by 5 bases, with 15 bases between them. In DNA form, the CDR3 reads TGTGCCAGCAGCCAAGATGGTGGGATAGGGGGAGATACGCAGTATTTT. Protein: CASSQDGGIGGDTQYF.

This clonotype was picked up a small number of times. V gene TRBV25-1 combines with J gene TRBJ2-7, with D possibly being TRBD1 (6 bases). With the DNA end fitting TRBJ2-5 better, the J assignment may be wrong. The germline V gene has CDR1 MGHDK and CDR2 SYGVNS. This CDR3 region has 13 residues. CDR3 DNA sequence: TGTGCCAGCAGTGAGGGGACACCAGAGACCCAGTACTTC. This codes for CASSEGTPETQYF.